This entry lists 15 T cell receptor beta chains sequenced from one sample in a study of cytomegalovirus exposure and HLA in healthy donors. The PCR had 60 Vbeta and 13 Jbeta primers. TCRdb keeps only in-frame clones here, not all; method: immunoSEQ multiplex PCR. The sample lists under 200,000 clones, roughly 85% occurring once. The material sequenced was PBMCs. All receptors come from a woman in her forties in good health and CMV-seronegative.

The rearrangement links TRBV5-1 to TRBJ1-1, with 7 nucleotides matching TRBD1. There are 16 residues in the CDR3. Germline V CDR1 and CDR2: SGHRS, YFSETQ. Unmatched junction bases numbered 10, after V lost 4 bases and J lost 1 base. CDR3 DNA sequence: TGCGCCAGCAGCCCTGGAATGGGACAGAGGAACACTGAAGCTTTCTTT. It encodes CASSPGMGQRNTEAFF.

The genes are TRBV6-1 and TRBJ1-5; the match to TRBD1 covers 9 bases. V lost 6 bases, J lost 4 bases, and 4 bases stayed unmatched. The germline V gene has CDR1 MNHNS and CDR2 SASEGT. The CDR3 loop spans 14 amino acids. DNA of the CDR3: TGTGCCAGCAGCGGGGACAGGGCTAATCAGCCCCAGCATTTT. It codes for CASSGDRANQPQHF.

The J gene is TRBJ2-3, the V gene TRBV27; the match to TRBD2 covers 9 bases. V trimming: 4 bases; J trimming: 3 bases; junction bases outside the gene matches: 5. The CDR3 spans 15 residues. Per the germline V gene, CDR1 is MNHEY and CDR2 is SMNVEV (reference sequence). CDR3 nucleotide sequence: TGTGCCAGCAGTTCAAGCGGGAGGAGGACAGATACGCAGTATTTT. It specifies CASSSSGRRTDTQYF.

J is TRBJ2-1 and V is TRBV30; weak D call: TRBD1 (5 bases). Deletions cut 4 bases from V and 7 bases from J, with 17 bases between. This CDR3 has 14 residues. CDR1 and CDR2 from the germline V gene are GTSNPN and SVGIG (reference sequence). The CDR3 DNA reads TGTGCCTGGACAAGGGGCGCCGGCTGGAATGAGCAGTTCTTC. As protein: CAWTRGAGWNEQFF.

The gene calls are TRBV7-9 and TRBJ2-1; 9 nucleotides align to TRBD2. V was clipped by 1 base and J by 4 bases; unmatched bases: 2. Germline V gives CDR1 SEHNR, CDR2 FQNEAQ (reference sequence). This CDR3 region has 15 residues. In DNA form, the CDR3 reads TGTGCCAGCAGCTTAGTTACTAGCGGGTACAATGAGCAGTTCTTC. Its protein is CASSLVTSGYNEQFF.

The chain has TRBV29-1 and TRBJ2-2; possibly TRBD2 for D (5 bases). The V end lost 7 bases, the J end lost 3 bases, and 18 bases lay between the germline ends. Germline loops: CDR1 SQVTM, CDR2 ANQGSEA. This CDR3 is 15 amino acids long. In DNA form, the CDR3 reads TGCAGCGCCCCAAGAGGGAGTTCTCACACCGGGGAGCTGTTTTTT. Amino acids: CSAPRGSSHTGELFF.

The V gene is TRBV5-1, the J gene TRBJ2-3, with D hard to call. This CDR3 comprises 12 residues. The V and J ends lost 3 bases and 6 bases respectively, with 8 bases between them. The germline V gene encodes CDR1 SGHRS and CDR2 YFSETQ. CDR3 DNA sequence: TGCGCCAGCAGCTACTCGAGGGATACGCAGTATTTT. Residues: CASSYSRDTQYF.

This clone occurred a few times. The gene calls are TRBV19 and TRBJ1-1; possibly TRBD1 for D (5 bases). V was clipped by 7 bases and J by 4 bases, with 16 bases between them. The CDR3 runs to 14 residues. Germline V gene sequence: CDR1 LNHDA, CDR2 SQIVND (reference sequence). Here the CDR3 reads CASKSKPQGTEAFF. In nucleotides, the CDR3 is TGTGCCAGTAAATCCAAACCCCAGGGCACTGAAGCTTTCTTT.

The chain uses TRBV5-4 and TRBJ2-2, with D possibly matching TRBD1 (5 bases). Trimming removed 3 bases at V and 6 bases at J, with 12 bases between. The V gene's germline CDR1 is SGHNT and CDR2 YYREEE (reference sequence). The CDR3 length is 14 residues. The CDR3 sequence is CASSSLRVPGELFF. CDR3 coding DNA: TGTGCCAGCAGCTCCCTCAGGGTCCCCGGGGAGCTGTTTTTT.

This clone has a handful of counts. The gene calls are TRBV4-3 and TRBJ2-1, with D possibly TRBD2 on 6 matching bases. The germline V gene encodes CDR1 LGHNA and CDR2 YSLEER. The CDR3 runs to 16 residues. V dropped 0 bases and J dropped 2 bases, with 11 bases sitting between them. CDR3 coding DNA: TGCGCCAGCAGCCAAGATTCAGGAGGGACCTACAATGAGCAGTTCTTC. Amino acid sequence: CASSQDSGGTYNEQFF.

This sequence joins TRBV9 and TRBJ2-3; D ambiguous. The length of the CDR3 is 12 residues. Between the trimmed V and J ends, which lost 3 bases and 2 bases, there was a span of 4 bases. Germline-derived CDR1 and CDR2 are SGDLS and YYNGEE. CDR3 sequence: CASSANTDTQYF. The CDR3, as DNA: TGTGCCAGCAGCGCTAACACAGATACGCAGTATTTT. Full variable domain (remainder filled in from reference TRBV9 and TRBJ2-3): DSGVTQTPKHLITATGQRVTLRCSPRSGDLSVYWYQQSLDQGLQFLIQYYNGEERAKGNILERFSAQQFPDLHSELNLSSLELGDSALYFCASSANTDTQYFGPGTRLTVL.

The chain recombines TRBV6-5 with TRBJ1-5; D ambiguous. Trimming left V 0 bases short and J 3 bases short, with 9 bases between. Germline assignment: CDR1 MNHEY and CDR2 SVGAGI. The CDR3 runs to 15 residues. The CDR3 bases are TGTGCCAGCAGTTACTCGATCGCGGACAATCAGCCCCAGCATTTT. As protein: CASSYSIADNQPQHF.

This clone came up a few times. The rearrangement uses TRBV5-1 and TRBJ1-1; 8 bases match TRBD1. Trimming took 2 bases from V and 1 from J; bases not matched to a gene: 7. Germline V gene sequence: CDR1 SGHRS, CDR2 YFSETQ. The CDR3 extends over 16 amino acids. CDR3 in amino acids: CASSLLPGQENTEAFF. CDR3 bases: TGCGCCAGCAGCTTATTACCGGGACAGGAGAACACTGAAGCTTTCTTT.

CDR3 DNA sequence: TGCGCCAGCAGCTGGGGGGACAGGGGCCATGGCTACACCTTC. Its protein is CASSWGDRGHGYTF. This chain joins TRBV5-1 and TRBJ1-2; TRBD1 aligns across 10 bases. This CDR3 is built from 14 residues. J lost 6 bases, V lost 3 bases, and 5 bases had no gene match. Germline V gene data show CDR1 as SGHRS and CDR2 as YFSETQ.

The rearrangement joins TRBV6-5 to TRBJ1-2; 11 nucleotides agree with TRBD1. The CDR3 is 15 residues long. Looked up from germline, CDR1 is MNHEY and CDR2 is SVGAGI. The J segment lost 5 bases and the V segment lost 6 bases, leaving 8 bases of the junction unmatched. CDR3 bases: TGTGCCAGCAGCCGACCCGGGACAGGGGGATATGGCTACACCTTC. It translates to CASSRPGTGGYGYTF.